This T cell receptor beta chain was documented in a study of blood T cells in healthy people across ages. Then a second PCR, running about 7 to 11 cycles, was carried out with a sample-barcoded 5' primer and a J-beta primer mix. In TCRdb, the 5' RACE reads were re-called with MiXCR into one record per CDR3 protein. The sample lists hundreds of thousands of distinct CDR3 sequences, about 62% seen once, with 20% to 25% in the top ten. Those donating, healthy Caucasian individuals from Russia, were aged roughly 6 to 100. V gave up 6 bases and J gave up 13 bases; unmatched junction bases: 12. This CDR3 comprises 14 residues. Findings and limits, study-wide: The unknown donor CMV status may have confounded expanded clonotype changes. Among long-lived donors, naive CD4+ cells were more numerous and diversity higher than in aged donors. Per million T cells, TCR beta diversity dropped roughly linearly as age increased.

Regarding this clonotype: Antigen: not known.

This clonotype originated in a man aged 25-45 years in good health. Input material: blood. The chain uses TRBV12-3 or TRBV12-4 and TRBJ2-1; TRBD1 aligns across 10 bases. CDR3 sequence (DNA): TGTGCCAGCAGATTTGGGACAGGGGTCGGCGAACAGTTCTTC. It is translated as CASRFGTGVGEQFF.